This TCR beta chain came from a study of cytomegalovirus exposure and HLA in healthy donors. Looking at the study overall: Assignment to the Caucasian-associated ancestry cluster applied to approximately 80% of the approximately 360 genotyped donors. Study findings and constraints: It emerged from a later analysis that several of the most significant clusters appeared to be linked to common viral pathogens.

On this clone: Its antigen is unidentified.

This PCR relied on a set of 60 Vbeta primers and 13 Jbeta primers. This table comes from immunoSEQ multiplex PCR, and its TCRdb copy is limited to in-frame clones, with some not included. The listing records roughly 120,000 clones. With 2 bases removed from V and 0 bases from J, the gap between germline ends came to 8 bases. The CDR3 consists of 15 residues. Germline V lookup: CDR1 SGHTA, CDR2 FQGTGA. This clonotype was obtained from a man aged 40-49 years in good health and CMV-seropositive. Specimen: PBMCs. The chain combines TRBV7-3 with TRBJ1-3; D not resolved. CDR3 nucleotide sequence: TGTGCCAGCAGCTTAGGAGGGAGCTCTGGAAACACCATATATTTT. It translates to CASSLGGSSGNTIYF.